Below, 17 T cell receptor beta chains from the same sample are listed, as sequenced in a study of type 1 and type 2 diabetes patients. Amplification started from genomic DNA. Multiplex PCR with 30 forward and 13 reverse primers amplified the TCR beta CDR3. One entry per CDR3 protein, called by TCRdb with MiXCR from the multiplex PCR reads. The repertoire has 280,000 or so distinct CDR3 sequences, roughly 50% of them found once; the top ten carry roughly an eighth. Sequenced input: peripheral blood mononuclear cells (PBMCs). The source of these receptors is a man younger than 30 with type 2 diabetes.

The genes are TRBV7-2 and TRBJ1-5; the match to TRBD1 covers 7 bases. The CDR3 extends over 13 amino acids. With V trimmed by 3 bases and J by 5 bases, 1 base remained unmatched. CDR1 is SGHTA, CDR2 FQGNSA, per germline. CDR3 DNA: TGTGCCAGCAGCTTTGACAGGGATCAGCCCCAGCATTTT. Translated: CASSFDRDQPQHF.

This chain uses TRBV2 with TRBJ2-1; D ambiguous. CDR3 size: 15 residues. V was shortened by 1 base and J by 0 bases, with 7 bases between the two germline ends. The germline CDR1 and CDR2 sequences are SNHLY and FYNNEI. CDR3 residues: CASSEDRTSYNEQFF. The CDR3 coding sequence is TGTGCCAGCAGTGAAGACCGAACCTCCTACAATGAGCAGTTCTTC.

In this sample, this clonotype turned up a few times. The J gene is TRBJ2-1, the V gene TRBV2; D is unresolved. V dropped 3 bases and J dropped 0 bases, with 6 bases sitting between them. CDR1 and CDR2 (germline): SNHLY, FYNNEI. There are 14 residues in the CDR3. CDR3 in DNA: TGTGCCAGCAGTGAGGCCCTCTCCTACAATGAGCAGTTCTTC. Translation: CASSEALSYNEQFF. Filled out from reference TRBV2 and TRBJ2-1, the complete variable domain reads EPEVTQTPSHQVTQMGQEVILRCVPISNHLYFYWYRQILGQKVEFLVSFYNNEISEKSEIFDDQFSVERPDGSNFTLKIRSTKLEDSAMYFCASSEALSYNEQFFGPGTRLTVL.

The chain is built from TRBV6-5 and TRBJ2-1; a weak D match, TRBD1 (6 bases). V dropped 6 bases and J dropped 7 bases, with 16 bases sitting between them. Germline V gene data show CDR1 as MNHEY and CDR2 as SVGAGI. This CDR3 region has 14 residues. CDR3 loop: CASRTGTSTNEQFF. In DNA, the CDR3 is TGTGCCAGCAGAACCGGGACATCGACGAATGAGCAGTTCTTC.

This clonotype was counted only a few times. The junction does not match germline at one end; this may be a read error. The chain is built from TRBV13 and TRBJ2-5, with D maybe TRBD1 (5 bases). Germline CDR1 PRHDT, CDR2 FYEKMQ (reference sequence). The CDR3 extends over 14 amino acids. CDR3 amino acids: CASSLGAVQETQYF. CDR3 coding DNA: TGTGCCAGCAGCCTAGGGGCTGTCCAAGAGACCCAGTACTTC.

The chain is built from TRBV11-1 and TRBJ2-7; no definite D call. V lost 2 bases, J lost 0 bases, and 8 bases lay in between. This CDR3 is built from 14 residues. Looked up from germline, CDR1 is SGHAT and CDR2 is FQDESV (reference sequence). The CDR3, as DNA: TGTGCCAGCAGCTTATCCGGGCTCTCCTACGAGCAGTACTTC. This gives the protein CASSLSGLSYEQYF.

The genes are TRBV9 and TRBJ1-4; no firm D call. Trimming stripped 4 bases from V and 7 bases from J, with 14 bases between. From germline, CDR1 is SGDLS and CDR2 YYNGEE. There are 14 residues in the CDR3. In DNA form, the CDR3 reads TGTGCCAGCAGCCCCCACCCCGACGGTGAAAAACTGTTTTTT. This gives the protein CASSPHPDGEKLFF.

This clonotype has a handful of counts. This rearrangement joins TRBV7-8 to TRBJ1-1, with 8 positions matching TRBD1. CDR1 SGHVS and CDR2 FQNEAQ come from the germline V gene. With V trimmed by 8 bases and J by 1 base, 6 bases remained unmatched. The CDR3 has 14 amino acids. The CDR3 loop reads CASRTGTGNTEAFF. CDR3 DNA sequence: TGTGCCAGCCGTACCGGGACAGGGAACACTGAAGCTTTCTTT.

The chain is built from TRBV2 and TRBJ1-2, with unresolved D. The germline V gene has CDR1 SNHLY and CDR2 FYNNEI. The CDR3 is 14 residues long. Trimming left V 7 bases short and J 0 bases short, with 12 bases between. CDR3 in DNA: TGTGCCAGCAACCCAGGACTAGCTAACTATGGCTACACCTTC. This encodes CASNPGLANYGYTF.

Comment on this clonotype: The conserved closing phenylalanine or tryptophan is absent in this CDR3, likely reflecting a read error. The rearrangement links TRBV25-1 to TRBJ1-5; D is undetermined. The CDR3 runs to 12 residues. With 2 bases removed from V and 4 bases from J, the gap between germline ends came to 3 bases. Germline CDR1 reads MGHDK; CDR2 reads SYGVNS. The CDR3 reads CASSEQNQPQHY. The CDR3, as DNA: TGTGCCAGCAGTGAACAAAATCAGCCCCAGCATTAT.

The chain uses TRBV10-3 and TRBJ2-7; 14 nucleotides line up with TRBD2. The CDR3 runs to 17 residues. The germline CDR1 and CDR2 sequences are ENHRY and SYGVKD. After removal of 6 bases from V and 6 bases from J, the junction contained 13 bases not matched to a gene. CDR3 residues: CAISASPGTSGSSEQYF. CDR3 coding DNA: TGTGCCATCAGCGCTAGTCCCGGGACTAGCGGGAGCTCCGAGCAGTACTTC.

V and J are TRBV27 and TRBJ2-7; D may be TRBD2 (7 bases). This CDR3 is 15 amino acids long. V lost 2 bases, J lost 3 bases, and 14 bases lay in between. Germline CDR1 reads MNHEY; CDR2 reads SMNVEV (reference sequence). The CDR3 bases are TGTGCCAGCAGTTTAGGGACGAGGGGGGGCTACGAGCAGTACTTC. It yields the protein CASSLGTRGGYEQYF.

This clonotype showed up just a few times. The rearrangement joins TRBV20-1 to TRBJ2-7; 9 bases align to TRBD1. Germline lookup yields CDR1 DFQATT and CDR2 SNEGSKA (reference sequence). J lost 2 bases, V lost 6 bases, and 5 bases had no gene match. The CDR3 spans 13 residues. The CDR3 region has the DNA TGCAGTGCCCAAGACAGGGGGGCCTACGAGCAGTACTTC. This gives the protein CSAQDRGAYEQYF.

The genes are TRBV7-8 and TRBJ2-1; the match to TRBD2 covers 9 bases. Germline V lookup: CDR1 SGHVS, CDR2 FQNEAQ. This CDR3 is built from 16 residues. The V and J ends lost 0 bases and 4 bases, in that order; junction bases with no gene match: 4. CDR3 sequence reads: CASSLAPSGTYNEQFF. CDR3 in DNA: TGTGCCAGCAGCTTAGCGCCTAGCGGGACATACAATGAGCAGTTCTTC.

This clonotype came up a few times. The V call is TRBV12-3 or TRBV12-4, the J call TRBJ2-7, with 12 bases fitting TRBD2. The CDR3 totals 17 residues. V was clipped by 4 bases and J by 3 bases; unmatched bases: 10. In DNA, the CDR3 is TGTGCCAGCAGTTACCCTAGCGGGAGGGTTCGGTACTACGAGCAGTACTTC. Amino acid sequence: CASSYPSGRVRYYEQYF.

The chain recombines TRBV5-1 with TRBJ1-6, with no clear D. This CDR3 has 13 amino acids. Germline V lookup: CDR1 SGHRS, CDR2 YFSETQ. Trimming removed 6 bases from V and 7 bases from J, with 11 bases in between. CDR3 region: CASKILGNSPLHF. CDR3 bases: TGCGCCAGCAAAATTTTGGGGAATTCACCCCTCCACTTT.

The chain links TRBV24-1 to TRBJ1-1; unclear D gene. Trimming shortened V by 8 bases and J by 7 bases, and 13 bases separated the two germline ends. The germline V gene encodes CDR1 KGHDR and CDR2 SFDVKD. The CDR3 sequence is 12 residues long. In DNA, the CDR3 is TGTGCCACCATAAGCAGCACTAATGAAGCTTTCTTT. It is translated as CATISSTNEAFF.